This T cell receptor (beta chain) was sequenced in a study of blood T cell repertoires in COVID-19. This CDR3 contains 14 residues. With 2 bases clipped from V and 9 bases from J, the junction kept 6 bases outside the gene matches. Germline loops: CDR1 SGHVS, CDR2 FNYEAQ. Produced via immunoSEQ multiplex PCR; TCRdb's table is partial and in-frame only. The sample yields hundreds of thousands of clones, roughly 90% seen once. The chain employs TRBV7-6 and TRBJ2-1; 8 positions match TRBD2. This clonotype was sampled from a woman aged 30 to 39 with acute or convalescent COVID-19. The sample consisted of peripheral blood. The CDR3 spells CASSLIPREGEQFF. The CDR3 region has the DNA TGTGCCAGCAGCTTAATCCCTCGGGAGGGTGAGCAGTTCTTC.